The present TCR beta chain was sequenced within a study of Graves' ophthalmopathy and Graves' hyperthyroidism. This clonotype was counted ten times or more. V lost 5 bases and J 7 bases, leaving 15 bases between the germline ends. The CDR3 totals 14 residues. Moderate-to-severe activity, CAS ≥3, NOSPECS ≥4 and duration under 3 months were recorded for donors with ophthalmopathy. Exclusion applied to patients with other autoimmune diseases, uncontrolled infections, pregnancy or lactation. The authors amplified TCR beta CDR3 regions from RNA transcripts. An opening RT-PCR round employed HTBI primers and preceded a second-round multiplex PCR. TCRdb called the multiplex PCR reads again in MiXCR, with one record for every CDR3 protein. The sample yields hundreds of thousands of distinct CDR3 sequences, 13% to 15% seen once.

This receptor was taken from a young woman with Graves' ophthalmopathy. The genes are TRBV12-3 or TRBV12-4 and TRBJ1-5, with D maybe TRBD1 (5 bases). Sequenced sample: blood. CDR3: CASSTQGGGQPQHF. The CDR3 nucleotides read TGTGCCAGCAGTACTCAGGGTGGAGGGCAGCCCCAGCATTTT.